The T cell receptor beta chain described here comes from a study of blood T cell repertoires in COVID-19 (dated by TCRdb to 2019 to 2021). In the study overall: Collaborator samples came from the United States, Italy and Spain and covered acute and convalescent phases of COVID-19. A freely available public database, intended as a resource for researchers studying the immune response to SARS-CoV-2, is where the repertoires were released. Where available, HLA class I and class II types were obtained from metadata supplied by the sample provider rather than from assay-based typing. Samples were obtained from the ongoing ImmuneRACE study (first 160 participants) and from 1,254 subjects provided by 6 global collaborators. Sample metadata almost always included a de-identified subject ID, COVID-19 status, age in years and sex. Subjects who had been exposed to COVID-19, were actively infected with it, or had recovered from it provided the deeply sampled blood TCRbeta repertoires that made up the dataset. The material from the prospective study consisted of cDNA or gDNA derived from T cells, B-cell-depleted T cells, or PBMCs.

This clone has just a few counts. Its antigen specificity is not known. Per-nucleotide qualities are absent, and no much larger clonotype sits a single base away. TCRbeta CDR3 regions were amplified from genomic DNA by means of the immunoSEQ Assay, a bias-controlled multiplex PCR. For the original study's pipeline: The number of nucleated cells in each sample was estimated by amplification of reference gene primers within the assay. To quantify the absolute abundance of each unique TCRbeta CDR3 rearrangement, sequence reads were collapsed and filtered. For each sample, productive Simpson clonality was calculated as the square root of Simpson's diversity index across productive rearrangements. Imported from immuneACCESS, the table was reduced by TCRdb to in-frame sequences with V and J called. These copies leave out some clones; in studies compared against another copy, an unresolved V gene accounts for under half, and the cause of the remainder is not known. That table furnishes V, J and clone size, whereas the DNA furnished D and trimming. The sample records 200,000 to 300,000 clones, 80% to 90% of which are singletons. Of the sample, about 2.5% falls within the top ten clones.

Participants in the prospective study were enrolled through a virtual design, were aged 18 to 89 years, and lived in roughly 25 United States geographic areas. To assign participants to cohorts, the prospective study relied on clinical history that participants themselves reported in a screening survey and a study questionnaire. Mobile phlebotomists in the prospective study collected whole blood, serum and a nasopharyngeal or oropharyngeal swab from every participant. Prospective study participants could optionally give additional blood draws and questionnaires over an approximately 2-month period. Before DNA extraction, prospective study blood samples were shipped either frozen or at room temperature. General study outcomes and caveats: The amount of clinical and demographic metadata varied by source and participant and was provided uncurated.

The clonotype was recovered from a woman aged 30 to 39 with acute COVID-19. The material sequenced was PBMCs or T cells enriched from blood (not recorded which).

CDR3 reads: CASSRLARGEETQYF. The nucleotides read TGTGCCAGCAGCAGACTAGCCCGAGGGGAAGAGACCCAGTACTTC. This chain joins TRBV6-5 to TRBJ2-5; 7 central bases correspond to TRBD2. The junction shows trimming of 6 bases on V and 3 bases on J, and the gene matches do not reach 10 bases of it. The CDR3 has 15 amino acids, counting the end cysteine and phenylalanine. Kept here is only the CDR3 DNA, which spans 45 bases and is read in frame from base 1. The germline V gene yields MNHEY for CDR1 and SVGAGI for CDR2.